Shown below are 12 T cell receptor beta chains from a single sample sequenced in a study of cytomegalovirus exposure and HLA in healthy donors. Sequencing was performed with immunoSEQ multiplex PCR; in TCRdb, only in-frame clones are kept and a portion is missing. The sample contains approximately 90,000 clones, approximately 96% of which appear only once. Material: PBMCs. These receptors were collected from a young man in good health and CMV-seronegative.

This chain links TRBV5-4 with TRBJ2-7; 10 bases are a match to TRBD2. With 1 base clipped from V and 3 bases from J, the junction kept 4 bases outside the gene matches. CDR1 is SGHNT, CDR2 YYREEE, per germline (reference sequence). The CDR3 sequence is 15 residues long. This CDR3 is CASSLNVAGGYEQYF. The CDR3 DNA reads TGTGCCAGCAGCTTGAATGTAGCGGGAGGCTACGAGCAGTACTTC. Variable domain in full (rest from reference TRBV5-4 and TRBJ2-7): ETGVTQSPTHLIKTRGQQVTLRCSSQSGHNTVSWYQQALGQGPQFIFQYYREEENGRGNFPPRFSGLQFPNYSSELNVNALELDDSALYLCASSLNVAGGYEQYFGPGTRLTVT.

The rearrangement uses TRBV28 and TRBJ1-5; no firm D call. The V gene lost 3 bases and the J gene lost 6 bases, with 12 bases spanning the gap. The germline V gene encodes CDR1 MDHEN and CDR2 SYDVKM. CDR3 length: 14 amino acids. CDR3: CASSLKGRVQPQHF. Written as DNA, the CDR3 is TGTGCCAGCAGTTTGAAAGGGAGGGTTCAGCCCCAGCATTTT.

The chain has TRBV28 and TRBJ2-1, with 7 nucleotides matching TRBD1. Germline V gives CDR1 MDHEN, CDR2 SYDVKM. This CDR3 contains 12 residues. Trimming removed 6 bases from V and 8 bases from J; junction bases left unmatched: 4. In nucleotides, the CDR3 is TGTGCCAGCAGCCTTACAGGGGATGAGCAGTTCTTC. It specifies CASSLTGDEQFF.

The J gene is TRBJ2-1, the V gene TRBV6-1, with D possibly TRBD1 on 5 matching bases. The V and J ends lost 5 bases and 0 bases respectively, with 11 bases between them. The CDR3 is 15 amino acids. Germline V gene data show CDR1 as MNHNS and CDR2 as SASEGT. DNA of the CDR3: TGTGCCAGCAGTTCCCAGGGCGGCTCCTACAATGAGCAGTTCTTC. This encodes CASSSQGGSYNEQFF.

The V gene is TRBV7-9, the J gene TRBJ2-3; TRBD2 matches 11 bases. The CDR3 is 15 residues long. Looked up from germline, CDR1 is SEHNR and CDR2 is FQNEAQ (reference sequence). The ends lost 8 bases at V and 2 bases at J; junction bases unmatched: 6. The CDR3 region has the DNA TGTGCCAGCCGCCCGGGACTAGCGGTCACAGATACGCAGTATTTT. This translates into CASRPGLAVTDTQYF.

The chain employs TRBV18 and TRBJ2-1; TRBD2 matches 12 bases. This CDR3 region has 20 residues. With 6 bases clipped from V and 10 bases from J, the junction kept 25 bases outside the gene matches. Germline V gene lookup returns CDR1 KGHSH and CDR2 LQKENI. For the CDR3, the DNA is TGTGCCAGCTCCCGGGGGGGGAAACTTGCGACTAGCGGGAGTCCAGAAGAGCAGTTCTTC. It codes for CASSRGGKLATSGSPEEQFF.

J is TRBJ2-1 and V is TRBV18; 11 bases align to TRBD2. V lost 1 base to trimming and J lost 3 bases; unmatched junction nucleotides: 5. CDR3 length: 17 amino acids. Germline values: CDR1 KGHSH, CDR2 LQKENI. The CDR3 DNA follows: TGTGCCAGCTCACCACGGGTGACTAGCGGGAACTACAATGAGCAGTTCTTC. This sequence encodes CASSPRVTSGNYNEQFF.

This clone was detected once. The V gene is TRBV28, the J gene TRBJ1-5; D is uncertain. V gave up 6 bases and J gave up 0 bases, with 15 bases separating them. CDR1 MDHEN and CDR2 SYDVKM come from the germline V gene. The CDR3 extends over 16 amino acids. For the CDR3, the DNA is TGTGCCAGCAGCCTGGGAGGGTACAATAGCAATCAGCCCCAGCATTTT. Translation: CASSLGGYNSNQPQHF.

The chain combines TRBV7-9 with TRBJ2-3; 12 bases are shared with TRBD2. V lost 4 bases to trimming and J lost 4 bases; unmatched junction nucleotides: 3. Germline CDR1 SEHNR, CDR2 FQNEAQ (reference sequence). This CDR3 region has 15 residues. CDR3 in DNA: TGTGCCAGCAGCTGGACTAGCGGGAATCCAGATACGCAGTATTTT. As protein: CASSWTSGNPDTQYF.

V gene TRBV5-6 combines with J gene TRBJ2-7; TRBD1 matches 8 bases. The J segment lost 3 bases and the V segment lost 0 bases, leaving 5 bases of the junction unmatched. The CDR3 has 15 residues. CDR1 SGHDT and CDR2 YYEEEE come from the germline V gene. This CDR3 reads CASSLEGQGGYEQYF. CDR3 in DNA: TGTGCCAGCAGCTTGGAAGGACAGGGTGGCTACGAGCAGTACTTC.

This chain uses TRBV28 with TRBJ1-5; 7 nucleotides match TRBD1. The CDR3 is 14 amino acids. Unmatched junction bases numbered 1, after V lost 5 bases and J lost 0 bases. Germline V lookup: CDR1 MDHEN, CDR2 SYDVKM. The DNA of the CDR3 is TGTGCCAGCAGTGCAGGGGGTAGCAATCAGCCCCAGCATTTT. Protein: CASSAGGSNQPQHF.

J is TRBJ2-7 and V is TRBV20-1, with D possibly TRBD1 on 7 matching bases. Germline V lookup: CDR1 DFQATT, CDR2 SNEGSKA (reference sequence). The V end was cut by 6 bases, the J end by 9 bases, with 15 bases between. There are 11 residues in the CDR3. CDR3 nucleotides: TGCAGTGCGTCGACAGGGACTCCGCAGTACTTC. Translating gives CSASTGTPQYF.